These T cell receptor beta chains were read from a single sample in a study of CD8 T cells in ankylosing spondylitis. TCRdb processed the 5' RACE reads anew with MiXCR; each CDR3 protein has one entry. The sample carries 120,000 to 150,000 distinct CDR3 sequences, 7.5% to 9.5% recorded once. Sequencing was performed on synovial fluid, either unsorted or a sorted T cell fraction (not recorded which). These receptors all come from a male donor with ankylosing spondylitis. CDR3s include the opening cysteine and the closing phenylalanine or tryptophan. The D gene is left open where the match is weak. Size tells how often a clone was seen (once, few, many) or the class of an expanded clone, and some rows leave it out.

many	NA	TRBV5-4	TRBJ2-3	TGTGCCAGCAGCTTGGGAGGGACTGGTAGCACAGATACGCAGTATTTT	CASSLGGTGSTDTQYF
many	TRBD1	TRBV6-1	TRBJ2-7	TGTGCCAGCGCCCCCGACAGGGTAATTTGGGAGCAGTACTTC	CASAPDRVIWEQYF
few	TRBD1	TRBV11-2	TRBJ2-7	TGTGCCAGCAGCTTAATAGGGGACAGAGTCTACGAGCAGTACTTC	CASSLIGDRVYEQYF
medium-sized	NA	TRBV12-3/TRBV12-4	TRBJ2-7	TGTGCCAGCAGTTTACCCGGGAGCTCCTACGAGCAGTACTTC	CASSLPGSSYEQYF
many	TRBD2	TRBV20-1	TRBJ2-3	TGCAGTGCTAGTAGACTAGCGGGGGGGCGGGAGGATACGCAGTATTTT	CSASRLAGGREDTQYF
NA	NA	TRBV20-1	TRBJ2-7	TGCAGTCCACATTCGGGCGGGATGGAATACGAGCAGTACTTC	CSPHSGGMEYEQYF
many	NA	TRBV5-1	TRBJ2-1	TGCGCCAGCAGCTTGTCGCCAGGGAATAATGAGCAGTTCTTC	CASSLSPGNNEQFF
many	NA	TRBV6-1	TRBJ2-3	TGTGCCAGCAAGAAGCGGGTCGGGGTGAGCACAGATACGCAGTATTTT	CASKKRVGVSTDTQYF
many	NA	TRBV9	TRBJ2-1	TGTGCCAGCAGCGTAGGTTACAATGAGCAGTTCTTC	CASSVGYNEQFF
many	TRBD2	TRBV4-3	TRBJ2-3	TGCGCCAGCAGCCAAGCGCTAGCGGATACAGATACGCAGTATTTT	CASSQALADTDTQYF
many	NA	TRBV28	TRBJ2-7	TGTGCCAGTCAACCAGGGTCTCCCTACGAGCAGTACTTC	CASQPGSPYEQYF
few	TRBD1	TRBV30	TRBJ1-2	TGTGCCCGAGAACAGGGGAGCGATGGCTACACCTTC	CAREQGSDGYTF
NA	NA	TRBV28	TRBJ2-7	TGTGCCAGCAGCACCGGGGCCCTTAGGTACGAGCAGTACTTC	CASSTGALRYEQYF
many	TRBD1	TRBV20-1	TRBJ1-2	TGCAGTGCTTATACTCCTGGCAGGGGGGGCTACACCTTC	CSAYTPGRGGYTF
many	NA	TRBV9	TRBJ2-3	TGTGCCAGCAGCGTAGCAGGAGATACGCAGTATTTT	CASSVAGDTQYF
NA	TRBD1	TRBV29-1	TRBJ2-1	TGCAGCGTTGAAGGGGGACAGGGGGCGAATGAGCAGTTCTTC	CSVEGGQGANEQFF
many	NA	TRBV2	TRBJ2-1	TGTGCCAGCAGATCGCGTTGGGGAGACAATGAGCAGTTCTTC	CASRSRWGDNEQFF
NA	NA	TRBV20-1	TRBJ2-5	TGCAGTGCTAGGGGGGGAGAGACCCAGTACTTC	CSARGGETQYF
NA	TRBD2	TRBV11-1	TRBJ2-3	TGTGCCAGCAGCTCGACCGGGACTAGCGGGTCCGGGGGAGATACGCAGTATTTT	CASSSTGTSGSGGDTQYF
NA	NA	TRBV11-2	TRBJ2-7	TGTGCCAGCAGCCTAGCCTTCATCTCCTACGAGCAGTACTTC	CASSLAFISYEQYF
NA	TRBD1	TRBV2	TRBJ2-3	TGTGCCAGCAGTGAGAGGACAGGGCCCCCTGGGGATACGCAGTATTTT	CASSERTGPPGDTQYF
many	NA	TRBV5-1	TRBJ2-5	TGCGCCAGCAGAGGGCAGCCACAAGAGACCCAGTACTTC	CASRGQPQETQYF
many	NA	TRBV6-1	TRBJ2-1	TGTGCCAGCTATACCACCGGAACCTACAATGAGCAGTTCTTC	CASYTTGTYNEQFF
many	NA	TRBV5-6	TRBJ2-1	TGTGCCAGCAACCTAGGGGGGGGACTTTACAATGAGCAGTTCTTC	CASNLGGGLYNEQFF
many	NA	TRBV5-1	TRBJ1-1	TGCGCCAGCAGCCTCCTGAAAGAGGGTAGTGAAGCTTTCTTT	CASSLLKEGSEAFF
few	TRBD1	TRBV5-1	TRBJ2-1	TGCGCCAGCAGCAAGGGACAGAGCTCCTACAATGAGCAGTTCTTC	CASSKGQSSYNEQFF
many	TRBD2	TRBV29-1	TRBJ2-3	TGCAGAGCGGGGACAGATACGCAGTATTTT	CRAGTDTQYF
few	TRBD1	TRBV7-3	TRBJ1-1	TGTGCCAGCAGCTTACAGGGGGCGGAGAACACTGAAGCTTTCTTT	CASSLQGAENTEAFF
NA	NA	TRBV7-6	TRBJ2-5	TGTGCCAGCAGCTTGGGCTGGGCAGAGACCCAGTACTTC	CASSLGWAETQYF